The 3 T cell receptor beta chains below were found in one sample sequenced in a study of blood T cell repertoires in COVID-19. Assay: immunoSEQ multiplex PCR; the TCRdb copy retains only in-frame clones and omits some. The data hold more than 85,000 clones, with around 73% observed a single time. Sequenced material: peripheral blood. The receptors come from a man aged 55 to 70 with active or convalescent COVID-19.

This chain connects TRBV10-2 to TRBJ2-5; the match to TRBD2 covers 8 bases. The CDR3 consists of 13 residues. CDR1 is WSHSY, CDR2 SAAADI, per germline. J was trimmed by 5 bases and V by 3 bases; bases with no gene match: 2. The CDR3 coding sequence is TGCGCCAGCAGTGAATTAGCGGGGGAGACCCAGTACTTC. This sequence encodes CASSELAGETQYF.

This clone was counted a few times. This rearrangement joins TRBV10-3 to TRBJ2-3; 10 bases are shared with TRBD2. The V segment lost 10 bases and the J segment 2 bases; nucleotides outside the gene matches: 9. Germline V gene sequence: CDR1 ENHRY, CDR2 SYGVKD. CDR3 length: 15 residues. CDR3 DNA sequence: TGTGCCACCTTCAGCGGGAGGGACCACACAGATACGCAGTATTTT. The encoded protein is CATFSGRDHTDTQYF.

This rearrangement joins TRBV27 to TRBJ2-7; TRBD2 aligns across 9 bases. The CDR3 has 15 amino acids. Germline CDR1 is MNHEY and CDR2 is SMNVEV (reference sequence). After removal of 4 bases from V and 4 bases from J, the junction contained 8 bases not matched to a gene. Here the CDR3 reads CASSSPAGGKYEQYF. The CDR3 DNA sequence: TGTGCCAGCAGTTCTCCAGCGGGAGGAAAATACGAGCAGTACTTC.